Here is one T cell receptor (beta chain) with its context. J was trimmed by 3 bases and V by 4 bases; bases with no gene match: 5. Per the germline V gene, CDR1 is SQVTM and CDR2 is ANQGSEA. This CDR3 has 13 amino acids. TCRdb reprocessed the RT-PCR reads with MiXCR, giving one entry per CDR3 protein. The sample consists of 900,000 to 1,000,000 distinct CDR3 sequences, about a sixth of them appearing once. The sample is drawn from a study of patients and donors after allogeneic stem cell transplantation. The sequenced sample was blood, either unsorted or a sorted T cell fraction (not recorded which). V and J are TRBV29-1 and TRBJ1-1, with 7 bases aligning to TRBD1. The clonotype originates from a human donor who was either an allogeneic HSCT recipient or a stem cell or donor lymphocyte infusion donor (not recorded which). It is not recorded whose cells these are; they may come from a transplant donor. CDR3 residues: CSVGRGLYTEAFF. CDR3 in DNA: TGCAGCGTTGGAAGGGGGCTCTACACTGAAGCTTTCTTT.